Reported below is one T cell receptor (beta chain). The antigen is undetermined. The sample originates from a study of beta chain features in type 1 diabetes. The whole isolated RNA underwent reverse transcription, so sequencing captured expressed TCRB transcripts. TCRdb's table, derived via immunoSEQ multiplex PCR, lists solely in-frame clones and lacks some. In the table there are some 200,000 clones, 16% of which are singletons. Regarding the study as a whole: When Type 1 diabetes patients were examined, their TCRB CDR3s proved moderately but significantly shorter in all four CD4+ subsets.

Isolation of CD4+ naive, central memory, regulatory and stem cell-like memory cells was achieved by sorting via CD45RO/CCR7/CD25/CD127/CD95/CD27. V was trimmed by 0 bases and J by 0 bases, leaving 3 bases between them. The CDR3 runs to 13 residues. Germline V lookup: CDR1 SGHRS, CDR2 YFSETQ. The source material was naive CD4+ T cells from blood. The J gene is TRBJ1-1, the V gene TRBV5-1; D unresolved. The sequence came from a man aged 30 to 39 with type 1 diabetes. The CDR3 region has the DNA TGCGCCAGCAGCTTGGAGTTGAACACTGAAGCTTTCTTT. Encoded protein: CASSLELNTEAFF.